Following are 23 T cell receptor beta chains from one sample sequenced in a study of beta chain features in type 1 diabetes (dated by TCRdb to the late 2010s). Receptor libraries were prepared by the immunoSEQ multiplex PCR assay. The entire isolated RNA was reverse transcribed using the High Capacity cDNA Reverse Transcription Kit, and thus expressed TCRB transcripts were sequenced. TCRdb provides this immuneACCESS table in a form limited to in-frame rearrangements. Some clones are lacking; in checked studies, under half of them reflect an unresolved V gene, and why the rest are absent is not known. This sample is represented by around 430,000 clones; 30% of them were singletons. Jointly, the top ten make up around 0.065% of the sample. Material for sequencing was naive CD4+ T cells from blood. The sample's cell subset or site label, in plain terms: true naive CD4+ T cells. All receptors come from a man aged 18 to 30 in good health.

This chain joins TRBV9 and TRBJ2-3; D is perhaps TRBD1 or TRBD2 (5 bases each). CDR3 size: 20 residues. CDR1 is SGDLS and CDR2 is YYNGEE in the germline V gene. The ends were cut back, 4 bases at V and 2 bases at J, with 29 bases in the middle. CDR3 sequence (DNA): TGTGCCAGCAGCAAACAAGATGGGGCTTCTTCTAAAGGGACCACAGATACGCAGTATTTT. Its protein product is CASSKQDGASSKGTTDTQYF.

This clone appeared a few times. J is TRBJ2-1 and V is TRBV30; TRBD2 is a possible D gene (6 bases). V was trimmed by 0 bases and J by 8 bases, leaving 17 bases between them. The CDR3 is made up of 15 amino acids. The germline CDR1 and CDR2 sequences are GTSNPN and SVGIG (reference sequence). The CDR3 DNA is TGTGCCTGGAGTGTACCTCTAGCGAGGGGAGATGAGCAGTTCTTC. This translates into CAWSVPLARGDEQFF.

CDR3 residues: CAWSDRGTNQPQHF. The CDR3 nucleotides are TGTGCCTGGAGTGATAGAGGGACCAATCAGCCCCAGCATTTT. The J gene is TRBJ1-5, the V gene TRBV30; D is possibly TRBD1 (5 bases). Trimming removed 1 base from V and 3 bases from J, with 10 bases in between. CDR1 and CDR2 from the germline V gene are GTSNPN and SVGIG (reference sequence). This CDR3 spans 14 amino acids.

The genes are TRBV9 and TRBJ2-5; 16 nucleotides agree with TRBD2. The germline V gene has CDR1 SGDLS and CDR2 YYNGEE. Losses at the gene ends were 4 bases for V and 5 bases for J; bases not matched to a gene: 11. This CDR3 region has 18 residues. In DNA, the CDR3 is TGTGCCAGCAGCCCAACTCCGGGACTAGCGGGAGGGCCCGAGACCCAGTACTTC. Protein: CASSPTPGLAGGPETQYF.

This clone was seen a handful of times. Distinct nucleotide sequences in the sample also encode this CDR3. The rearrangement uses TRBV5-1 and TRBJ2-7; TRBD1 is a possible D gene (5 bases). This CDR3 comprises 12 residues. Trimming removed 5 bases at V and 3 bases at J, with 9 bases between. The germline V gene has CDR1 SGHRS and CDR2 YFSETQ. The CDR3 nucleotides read TGCGCCAGCAGTCTGACAGTCTACGAGCAGTACTTC. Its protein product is CASSLTVYEQYF.

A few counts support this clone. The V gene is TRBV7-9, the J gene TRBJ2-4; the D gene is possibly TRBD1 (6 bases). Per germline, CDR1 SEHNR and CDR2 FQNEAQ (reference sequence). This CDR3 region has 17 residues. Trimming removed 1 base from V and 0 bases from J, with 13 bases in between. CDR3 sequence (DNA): TGTGCCAGCAGCTTAGACAGGGCTCCCTTAGCCAAAAACATTCAGTACTTC. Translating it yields CASSLDRAPLAKNIQYF.

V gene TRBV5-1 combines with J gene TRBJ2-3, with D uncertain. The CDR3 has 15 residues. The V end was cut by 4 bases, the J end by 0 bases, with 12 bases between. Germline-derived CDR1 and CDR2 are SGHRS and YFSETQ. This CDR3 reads CASSIGPVSTDTQYF. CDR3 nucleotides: TGCGCCAGCAGCATAGGACCGGTTAGCACAGATACGCAGTATTTT.

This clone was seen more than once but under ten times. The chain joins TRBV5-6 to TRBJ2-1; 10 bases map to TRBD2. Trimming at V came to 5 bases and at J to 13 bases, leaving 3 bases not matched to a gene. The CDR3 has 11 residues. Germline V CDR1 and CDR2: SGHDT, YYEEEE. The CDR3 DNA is TGTGCCAGCAGGCTAGCGGGAGTACAGTTCTTC. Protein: CASRLAGVQFF. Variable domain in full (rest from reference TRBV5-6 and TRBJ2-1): DAGVTQSPTHLIKTRGQQVTLRCSPKSGHDTVSWYQQALGQGPQFIFQYYEEEERQRGNFPDRFSGHQFPNYSSELNVNALLLGDSALYLCASRLAGVQFFGPGTRLTVL.

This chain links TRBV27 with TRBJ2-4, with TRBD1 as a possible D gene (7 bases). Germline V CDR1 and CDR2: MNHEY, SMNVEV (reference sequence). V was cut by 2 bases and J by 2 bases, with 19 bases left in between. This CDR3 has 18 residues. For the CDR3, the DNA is TGTGCCAGCAGTTTAAAAGCAGGAGGGGGCTTAACCAAAAACATTCAGTACTTC. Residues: CASSLKAGGGLTKNIQYF.

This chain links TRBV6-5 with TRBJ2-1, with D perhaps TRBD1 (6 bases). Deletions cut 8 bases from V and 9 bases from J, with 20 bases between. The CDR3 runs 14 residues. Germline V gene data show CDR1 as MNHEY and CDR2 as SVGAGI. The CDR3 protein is CASSLAGEFGEQFF. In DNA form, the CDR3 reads TGTGCCAGCTCCCTGGCAGGGGAATTTGGTGAGCAGTTCTTC.

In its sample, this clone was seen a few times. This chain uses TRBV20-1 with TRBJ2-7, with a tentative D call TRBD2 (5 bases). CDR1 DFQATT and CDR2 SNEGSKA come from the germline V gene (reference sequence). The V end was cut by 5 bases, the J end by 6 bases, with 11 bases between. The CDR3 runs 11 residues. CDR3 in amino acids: CSAGGYGEQYF. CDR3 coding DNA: TGCAGTGCTGGAGGCTACGGCGAGCAGTACTTC.

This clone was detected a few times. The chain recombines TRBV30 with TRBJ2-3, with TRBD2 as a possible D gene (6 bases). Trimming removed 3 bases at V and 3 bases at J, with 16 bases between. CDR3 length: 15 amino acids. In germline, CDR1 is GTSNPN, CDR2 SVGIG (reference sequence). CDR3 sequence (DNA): TGTGCCTGGAGCGGCCCGGGCCGGGGGACAGATACGCAGTATTTT. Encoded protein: CAWSGPGRGTDTQYF.

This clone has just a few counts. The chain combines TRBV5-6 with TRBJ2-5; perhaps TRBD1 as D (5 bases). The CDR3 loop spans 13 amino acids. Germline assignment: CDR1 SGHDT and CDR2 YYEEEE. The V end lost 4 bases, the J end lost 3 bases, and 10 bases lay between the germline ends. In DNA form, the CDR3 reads TGTGCCAGCAGCAAGGACATAAAAGAGACCCAGTACTTC. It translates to CASSKDIKETQYF.

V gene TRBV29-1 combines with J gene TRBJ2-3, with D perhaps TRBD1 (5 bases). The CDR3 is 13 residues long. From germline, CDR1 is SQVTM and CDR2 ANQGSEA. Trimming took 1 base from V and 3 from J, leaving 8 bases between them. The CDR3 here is CSVEGQLTDTQYF. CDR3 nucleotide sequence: TGCAGCGTTGAAGGACAGTTGACAGATACGCAGTATTTT.

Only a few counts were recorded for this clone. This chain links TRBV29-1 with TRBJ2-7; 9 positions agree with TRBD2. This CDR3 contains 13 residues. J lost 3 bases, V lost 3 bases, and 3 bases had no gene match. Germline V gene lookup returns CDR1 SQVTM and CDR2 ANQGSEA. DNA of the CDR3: TGCAGCGTTGAGGCTAGCGGGGTCTACGAGCAGTACTTC. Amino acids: CSVEASGVYEQYF.

Here the CDR3 reads CAFSGGQGWNTIYF. The DNA of the CDR3 is TGTGCCTTCTCCGGTGGACAGGGATGGAACACCATATATTTT. The chain combines TRBV30 with TRBJ1-3, with 8 bases lining up with TRBD1. There are 14 residues in the CDR3. Germline CDR1 and CDR2: GTSNPN and SVGIG (reference sequence). The ends lost 7 bases at V and 7 bases at J; junction bases unmatched: 12.

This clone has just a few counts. CDR3 protein: CSVLAGVAAGELFF. The CDR3 coding sequence is TGCAGCGTCCTAGCGGGAGTTGCGGCCGGGGAGCTGTTTTTT. The V gene is TRBV29-1, the J gene TRBJ2-2, with TRBD2 matching 10 bases. CDR1 SQVTM and CDR2 ANQGSEA come from the germline V gene. The CDR3 extends over 14 amino acids. Unmatched junction bases numbered 7, after V lost 6 bases and J lost 6 bases.

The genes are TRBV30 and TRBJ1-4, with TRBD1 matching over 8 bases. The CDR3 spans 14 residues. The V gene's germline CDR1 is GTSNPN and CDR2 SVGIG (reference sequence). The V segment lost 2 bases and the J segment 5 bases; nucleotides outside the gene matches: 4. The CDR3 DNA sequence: TGTGCCTGGAGTCGGACAGGGAGGAATGAAAAACTGTTTTTT. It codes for CAWSRTGRNEKLFF.

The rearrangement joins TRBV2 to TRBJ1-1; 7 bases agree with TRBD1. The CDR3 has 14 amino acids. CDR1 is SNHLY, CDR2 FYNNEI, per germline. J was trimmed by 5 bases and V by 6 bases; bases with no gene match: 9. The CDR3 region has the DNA TGTGCCAGCAGCGCAACAGGGGATGGGACTGAAGCTTTCTTT. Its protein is CASSATGDGTEAFF. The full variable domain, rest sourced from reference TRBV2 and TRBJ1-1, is EPEVTQTPSHQVTQMGQEVILRCVPISNHLYFYWYRQILGQKVEFLVSFYNNEISEKSEIFDDQFSVERPDGSNFTLKIRSTKLEDSAMYFCASSATGDGTEAFFGQGTRLTVV.

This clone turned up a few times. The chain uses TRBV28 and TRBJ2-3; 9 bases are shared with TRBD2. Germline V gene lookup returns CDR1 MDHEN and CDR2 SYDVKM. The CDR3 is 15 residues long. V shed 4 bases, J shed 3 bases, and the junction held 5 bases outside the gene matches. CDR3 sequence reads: CASSSSGRRTDTQYF. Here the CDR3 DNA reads TGTGCCAGCAGTTCCAGCGGGAGGCGGACAGATACGCAGTATTTT. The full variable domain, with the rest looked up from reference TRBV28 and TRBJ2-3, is DVKVTQSSRYLVKRTGEKVFLECVQDMDHENMFWYRQDPGLGLRLIYFSYDVKMKEKGDIPEGYSVSREKKERFSLILESASTNQTSMYLCASSSSGRRTDTQYFGPGTRLTVL.

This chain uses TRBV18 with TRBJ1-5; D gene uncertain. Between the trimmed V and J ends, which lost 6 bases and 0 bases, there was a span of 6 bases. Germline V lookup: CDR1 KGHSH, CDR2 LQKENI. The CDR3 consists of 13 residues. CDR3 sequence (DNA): TGTGCCAGCTCGCTCCATAGCAATCAGCCCCAGCATTTT. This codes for CASSLHSNQPQHF.

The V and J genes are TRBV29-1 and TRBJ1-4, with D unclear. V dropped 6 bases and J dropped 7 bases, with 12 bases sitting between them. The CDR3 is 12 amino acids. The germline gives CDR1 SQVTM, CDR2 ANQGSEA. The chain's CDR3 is CSVRAFGEKLFF. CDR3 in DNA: TGCAGCGTCCGGGCTTTTGGTGAAAAACTGTTTTTT.

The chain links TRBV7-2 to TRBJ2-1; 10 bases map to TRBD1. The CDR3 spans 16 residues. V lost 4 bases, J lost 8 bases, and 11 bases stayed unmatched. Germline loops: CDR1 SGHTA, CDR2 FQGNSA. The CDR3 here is CASSSQIATGGYEQFF. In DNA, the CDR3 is TGTGCCAGCAGCTCCCAAATCGCGACAGGGGGCTATGAGCAGTTCTTC.